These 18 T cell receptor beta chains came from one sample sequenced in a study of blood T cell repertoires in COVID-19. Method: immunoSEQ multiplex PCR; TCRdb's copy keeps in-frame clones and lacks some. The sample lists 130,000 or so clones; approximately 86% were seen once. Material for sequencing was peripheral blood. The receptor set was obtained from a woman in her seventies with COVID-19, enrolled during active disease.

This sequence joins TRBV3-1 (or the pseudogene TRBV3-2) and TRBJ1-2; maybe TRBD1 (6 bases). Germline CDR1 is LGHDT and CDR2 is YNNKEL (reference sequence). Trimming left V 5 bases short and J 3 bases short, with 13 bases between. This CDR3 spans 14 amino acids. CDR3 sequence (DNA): TGTGCCAGCAGCGGGACACCCGAACACTATGGCTACACCTTC. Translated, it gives CASSGTPEHYGYTF.

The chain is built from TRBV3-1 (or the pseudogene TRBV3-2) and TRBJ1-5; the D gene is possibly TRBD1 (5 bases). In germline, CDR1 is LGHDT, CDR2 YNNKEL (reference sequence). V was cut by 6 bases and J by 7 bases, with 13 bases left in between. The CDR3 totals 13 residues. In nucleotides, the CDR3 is TGTGCCAGCAGGGAGAGGGGAGGCCAGCCCCAGCATTTT. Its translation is CASRERGGQPQHF.

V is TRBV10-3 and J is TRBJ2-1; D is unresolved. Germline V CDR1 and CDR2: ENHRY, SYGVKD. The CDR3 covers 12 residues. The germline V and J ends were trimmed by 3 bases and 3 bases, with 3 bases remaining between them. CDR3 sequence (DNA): TGTGCCATCAGTGACTACTACAATGAGCAGTTCTTC. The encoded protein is CAISDYYNEQFF.

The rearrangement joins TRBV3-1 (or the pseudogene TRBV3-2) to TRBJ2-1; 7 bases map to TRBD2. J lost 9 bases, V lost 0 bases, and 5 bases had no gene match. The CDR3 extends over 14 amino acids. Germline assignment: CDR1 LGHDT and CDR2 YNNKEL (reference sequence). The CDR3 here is CASSQDAASGEQFF. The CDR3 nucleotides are TGTGCCAGCAGCCAAGATGCGGCTAGCGGTGAGCAGTTCTTC.

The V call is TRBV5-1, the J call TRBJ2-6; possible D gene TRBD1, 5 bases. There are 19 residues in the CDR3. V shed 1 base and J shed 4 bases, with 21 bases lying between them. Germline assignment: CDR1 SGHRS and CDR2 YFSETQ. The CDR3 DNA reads TGCGCCAGCAGCTTGTTACCTGACCAGGGCCCATCAGGGGCCAACGTCCTGACTTTC. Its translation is CASSLLPDQGPSGANVLTF.

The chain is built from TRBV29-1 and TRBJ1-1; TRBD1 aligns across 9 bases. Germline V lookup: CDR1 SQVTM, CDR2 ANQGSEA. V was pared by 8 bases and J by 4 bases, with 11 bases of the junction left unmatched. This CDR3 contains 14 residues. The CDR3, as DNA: TGCAGCATCTCAGGTACAGGGGGCTTCACTGAAGCTTTCTTT. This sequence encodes CSISGTGGFTEAFF.

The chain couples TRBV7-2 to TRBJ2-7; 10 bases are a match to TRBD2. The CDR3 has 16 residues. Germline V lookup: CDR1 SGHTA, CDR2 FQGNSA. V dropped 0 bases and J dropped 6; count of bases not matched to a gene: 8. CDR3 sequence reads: CASSLAPSGGASEQYF. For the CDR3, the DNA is TGTGCCAGCAGCTTAGCCCCCAGCGGGGGGGCATCCGAGCAGTACTTC.

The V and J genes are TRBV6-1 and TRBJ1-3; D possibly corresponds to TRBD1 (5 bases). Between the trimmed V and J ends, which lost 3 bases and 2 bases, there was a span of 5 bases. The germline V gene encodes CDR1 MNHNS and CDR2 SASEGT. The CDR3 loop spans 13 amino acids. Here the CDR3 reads CASSDRAGNTIYF. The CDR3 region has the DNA TGTGCCAGCAGTGACAGGGCTGGAAACACCATATATTTT.

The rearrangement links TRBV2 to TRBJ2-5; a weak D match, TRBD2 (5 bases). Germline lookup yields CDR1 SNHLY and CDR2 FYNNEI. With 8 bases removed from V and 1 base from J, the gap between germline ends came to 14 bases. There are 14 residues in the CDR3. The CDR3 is CASHLSGFQETQYF. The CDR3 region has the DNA TGTGCCAGCCACCTCAGCGGCTTCCAAGAGACCCAGTACTTC. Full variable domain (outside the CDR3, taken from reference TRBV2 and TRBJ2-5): EPEVTQTPSHQVTQMGQEVILRCVPISNHLYFYWYRQILGQKVEFLVSFYNNEISEKSEIFDDQFSVERPDGSNFTLKIRSTKLEDSAMYFCASHLSGFQETQYFGPGTRLLVL.

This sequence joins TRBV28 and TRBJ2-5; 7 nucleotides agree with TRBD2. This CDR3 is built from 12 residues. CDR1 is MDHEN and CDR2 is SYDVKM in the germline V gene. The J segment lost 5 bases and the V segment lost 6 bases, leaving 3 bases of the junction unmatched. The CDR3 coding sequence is TGTGCCAGCAGCAAGGGAGGGGAGACCCAGTACTTC. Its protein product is CASSKGGETQYF.

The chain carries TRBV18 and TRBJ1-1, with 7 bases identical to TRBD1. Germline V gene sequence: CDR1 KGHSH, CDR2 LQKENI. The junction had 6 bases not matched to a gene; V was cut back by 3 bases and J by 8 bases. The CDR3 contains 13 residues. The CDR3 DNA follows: TGTGCCAGCTCACCGGGGCAGGGGGTAGAAGCTTTCTTT. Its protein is CASSPGQGVEAFF.

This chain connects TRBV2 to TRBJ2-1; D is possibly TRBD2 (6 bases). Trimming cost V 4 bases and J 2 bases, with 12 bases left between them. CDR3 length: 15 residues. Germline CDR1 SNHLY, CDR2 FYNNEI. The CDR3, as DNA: TGTGCCAGCAGTGCTCCGGGACTCACCTACAATGAGCAGTTCTTC. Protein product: CASSAPGLTYNEQFF.

This chain's CDR3 is CACIRDRGLYEQYF. As DNA, the CDR3 is TGTGCCTGTATCCGGGACAGGGGGTTATACGAGCAGTACTTC. The rearrangement links TRBV30 to TRBJ2-7; 11 bases match TRBD1. Germline CDR1 is GTSNPN and CDR2 is SVGIG (reference sequence). After removal of 6 bases from V and 4 bases from J, the junction contained 8 bases not matched to a gene. The CDR3 sequence is 14 residues long. Full variable domain (outside the CDR3, taken from reference TRBV30 and TRBJ2-7): SQTIHQWPATLVQPVGSPLSLECTVEGTSNPNLYWYRQAAGRGLQLLFYSVGIGQISSEVPQNLSASRPQDRQFILSSKKLLLSDSGFYLCACIRDRGLYEQYFGPGTRLTVT.

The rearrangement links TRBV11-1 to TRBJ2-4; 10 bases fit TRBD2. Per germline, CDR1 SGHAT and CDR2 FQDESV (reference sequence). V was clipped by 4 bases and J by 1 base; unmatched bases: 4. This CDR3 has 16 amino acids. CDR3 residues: CASSSPSGGAKNIQYF. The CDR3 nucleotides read TGTGCCAGCAGCTCCCCTAGCGGGGGTGCCAAAAACATTCAGTACTTC.

CDR3 loop: CASSSLNRRNQPQHF. For the CDR3, the DNA is TGTGCCAGCAGCTCCCTGAACAGGCGCAATCAGCCCCAGCATTTT. J is TRBJ1-5 and V is TRBV28; a possible D gene is TRBD1 (5 bases). Deletions cut 6 bases from V and 2 bases from J, with 14 bases between. Germline V lookup: CDR1 MDHEN, CDR2 SYDVKM. The CDR3 runs to 15 residues.

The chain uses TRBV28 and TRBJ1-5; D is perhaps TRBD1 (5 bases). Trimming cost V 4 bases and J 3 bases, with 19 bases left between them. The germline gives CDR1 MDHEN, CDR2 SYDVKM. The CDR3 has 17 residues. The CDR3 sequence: CASSSPGDPGYNQPQHF. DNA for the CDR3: TGTGCCAGCAGTTCACCGGGGGATCCCGGTTACAATCAGCCCCAGCATTTT.

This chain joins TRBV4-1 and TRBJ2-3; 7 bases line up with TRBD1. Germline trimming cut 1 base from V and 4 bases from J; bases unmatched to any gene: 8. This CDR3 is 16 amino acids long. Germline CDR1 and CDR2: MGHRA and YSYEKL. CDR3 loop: CASSQGTGGVPDTQYF. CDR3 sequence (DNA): TGCGCCAGCAGCCAAGGGACAGGCGGCGTCCCAGATACGCAGTATTTT.

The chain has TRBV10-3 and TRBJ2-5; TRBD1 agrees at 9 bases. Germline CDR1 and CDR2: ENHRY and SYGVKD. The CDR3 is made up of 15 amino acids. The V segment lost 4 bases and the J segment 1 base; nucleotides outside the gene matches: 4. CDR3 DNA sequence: TGTGCCATCAGTGGGCGGACAGGGGCCCAAGAGACCCAGTACTTC. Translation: CAISGRTGAQETQYF.